This T cell receptor (beta chain) was recovered during a study of T-cell reconstitution after alpha-beta-depleted transplantation in children. The TCRbeta library was prepared with unique molecular identifiers. TCRdb analysed the PCR reads with MiXCR anew, one entry per CDR3 protein. This table has around 78,000 distinct CDR3 sequences, approximately 7.4% appearing once. This clonotype was seen repeatedly, ten times or more. The CDR3 consists of 14 residues. The V gene's germline CDR1 is SGHRS and CDR2 YFSETQ. The V gene lost 1 base and the J gene lost 3 bases, with 8 bases spanning the gap. This rearrangement joins TRBV5-1 to TRBJ1-3, with D tentatively TRBD1 (5 bases). The TCR originated in a human donor who donated a stem cell graft to a child with acute lymphoblastic leukemia. The material was PBMCs from the stem cell graft donor, obtained from the stem cell graft. CDR3 nucleotides: TGCGCCAGCAGCTTGACAGGATATGGAAACACCATATATTTT. This translates into CASSLTGYGNTIYF.